These 30 T cell receptor beta chains came from one sample sequenced in a study of CD8+ T cells in alopecia areata. Extraction and reverse transcription of RNA yielded cDNA as the sequencing template. Here immunoSEQ multiplex PCR was the method, and the copy in TCRdb shows in-frame clones only, minus some. The sample lists more than 150,000 clones; about 60% were seen once. Here the sequenced sample was CD4+ T cells sorted from blood, taken at week 0. The source is a human donor with alopecia areata.

This sequence joins TRBV20-1 and TRBJ1-3; a possible D gene is TRBD1 (5 bases). Germline CDR1 and CDR2: DFQATT and SNEGSKA (reference sequence). CDR3 length: 11 residues. Trimming removed 1 base from V and 8 bases from J, with 6 bases in between. CDR3 nucleotide sequence: TGCAGTGCTAGAGTGGGGGACACCATATATTTT. It yields the protein CSARVGDTIYF.

V usage is TRBV20-1 and J usage is TRBJ2-1; D possibly corresponds to TRBD2 (5 bases). The CDR3 spans 11 residues. V gave up 6 bases and J gave up 10 bases, with 13 bases separating them. The V gene's germline CDR1 is DFQATT and CDR2 SNEGSKA (reference sequence). The CDR3: CSAALALEQFF. CDR3 nucleotide sequence: TGCAGTGCCGCTTTAGCGTTAGAGCAGTTCTTC.

A few counts support this clone. The V call is TRBV4-1, the J call TRBJ2-5, with D unresolved. The CDR3 sequence is 13 residues long. The V end was cut by 1 base, the J end by 5 bases, with 8 bases between. From germline, CDR1 is MGHRA and CDR2 YSYEKL. CDR3 DNA: TGCGCCAGCAGCCAAGTCCATGGCGAGACCCAGTACTTC. This encodes CASSQVHGETQYF.

The chain recombines TRBV14 with TRBJ2-7; D not certain. The germline CDR1 and CDR2 sequences are SGHDN and FVKESK. This CDR3 spans 14 amino acids. Trimming stripped 4 bases from V and 4 bases from J, with 14 bases between. CDR3 DNA sequence: TGTGCCAGCAGCCCTTCCGTCCTTTCTTACGAGCAGTACTTC. This encodes CASSPSVLSYEQYF.

The gene calls are TRBV4-1 and TRBJ2-2; D remains unclear. The CDR3 length is 14 residues. CDR1 and CDR2 (germline): MGHRA, YSYEKL. The V end lost 3 bases, the J end lost 1 base, and 6 bases lay between the germline ends. CDR3 DNA: TGCGCCAGCAGCCACGTGGGGAACACCGGGGAGCTGTTTTTT. Amino acids: CASSHVGNTGELFF.

This clone was counted between two and nine times. The chain joins TRBV29-1 to TRBJ1-1; D not certain. This CDR3 contains 11 residues. V shed 4 bases and J shed 10 bases, with 13 bases lying between them. The germline gives CDR1 SQVTM, CDR2 ANQGSEA. DNA of the CDR3: TGCAGCGTTGTCGCTAGAACGCGAGCTTTCTTT. Its protein is CSVVARTRAFF.

This chain links TRBV7-9 with TRBJ1-2; D gene uncertain. V was trimmed by 5 bases and J by 4 bases, leaving 11 bases between them. CDR1 is SEHNR and CDR2 is FQNEAQ in the germline V gene (reference sequence). The CDR3 spans 13 residues. The CDR3, as DNA: TGTGCCAGCAGCCCGACATTGGCCTATGGCTACACCTTC. Its protein is CASSPTLAYGYTF.

The rearrangement joins TRBV29-1 to TRBJ1-4; D is uncertain. Trimming took off 5 bases at V and 1 base at J, with 8 bases between the two ends. This CDR3 region has 13 residues. CDR1 and CDR2 (germline): SQVTM, ANQGSEA. CDR3 amino acids: CSVRKRTNEKLFF. CDR3 nucleotides: TGCAGCGTTCGTAAACGAACTAATGAAAAACTGTTTTTT.

The genes are TRBV11-2 and TRBJ1-1; TRBD1 matches 7 bases. CDR1 is SGHAT and CDR2 is FQNNGV in the germline V gene. The CDR3 covers 14 residues. The V segment lost 5 bases and the J segment 7 bases; nucleotides outside the gene matches: 10. The CDR3 DNA reads as TGTGCCAGCAGCGACCGACGAACAGGGGTTGAAGCTTTCTTT. Its translation: CASSDRRTGVEAFF.

As to this clone: The sample holds other DNA sequences that translate to the same CDR3. V gene TRBV2 combines with J gene TRBJ1-5; TRBD1 is a possible D gene (5 bases). The V end was cut by 4 bases, the J end by 1 base, with 8 bases between. The germline CDR1 and CDR2 sequences are SNHLY and FYNNEI. The CDR3 contains 14 residues. The CDR3 bases are TGTGCCAGCAGTGGGGGGGGAAGCAATCAGCCCCAGCATTTT. It specifies CASSGGGSNQPQHF.

The chain links TRBV29-1 to TRBJ2-7, with TRBD1 matching 10 bases. This CDR3 contains 14 residues. Trimming removed 6 bases from V and 4 bases from J; junction bases left unmatched: 9. Germline assignment: CDR1 SQVTM and CDR2 ANQGSEA. The CDR3 reads CSVGIGTGVYEQYF. CDR3 nucleotide sequence: TGCAGCGTCGGAATCGGGACAGGGGTTTACGAGCAGTACTTC.

The chain recombines TRBV29-1 with TRBJ2-5, with TRBD2 as a possible D gene (6 bases). CDR1 is SQVTM, CDR2 ANQGSEA, per germline. Trimming stripped 6 bases from V and 7 bases from J, with 15 bases between. The CDR3 has 12 residues. The CDR3 DNA reads as TGCAGCGTGACTGTCGACGGGGGGACCCAGTACTTC. Its protein is CSVTVDGGTQYF.

This clone appeared a few times. V gene TRBV29-1 combines with J gene TRBJ1-4; D unclear. Germline-derived CDR1 and CDR2 are SQVTM and ANQGSEA. The V and J ends lost 4 bases and 7 bases respectively, with 13 bases between them. The CDR3 sequence is 13 residues long. Written as DNA, the CDR3 is TGCAGCGTTGGCCCCGGACTCGGTGAAAAACTGTTTTTT. Protein: CSVGPGLGEKLFF.

The gene calls are TRBV14 and TRBJ1-2; D is unclear. There are 14 residues in the CDR3. Germline loops: CDR1 SGHDN, CDR2 FVKESK. V was cut by 4 bases and J by 3 bases, with 12 bases left in between. This CDR3 reads CASSLLGSDYGYTF. Written as DNA, the CDR3 is TGTGCCAGCAGCCTGCTCGGGTCGGACTATGGCTACACCTTC.

This rearrangement joins TRBV7-9 to TRBJ1-5, with 7 bases aligning to TRBD1. From germline, CDR1 is SEHNR and CDR2 FQNEAQ (reference sequence). V lost 1 base and J lost 4; bases outside the gene matches: 10. The CDR3 consists of 17 residues. The CDR3 sequence: CASSLVDTQGGNQPQHF. CDR3 in DNA: TGTGCCAGCAGCTTAGTGGATACCCAGGGGGGAAATCAGCCCCAGCATTTT. Together with reference TRBV7-9 and TRBJ1-5, the CDR3 gives the full variable domain: DTGVSQNPRHKITKRGQNVTFRCDPISEHNRLYWYRQTLGQGPEFLTYFQNEAQLEKSRLLSDRFSAERPKGSFSTLEIQRTEQGDSAMYLCASSLVDTQGGNQPQHFGDGTRLSIL.

This rearrangement joins TRBV6-5 to TRBJ1-6; unclear D gene. The CDR3 is made up of 15 amino acids. Germline V lookup: CDR1 MNHEY, CDR2 SVGAGI. V shed 0 bases and J shed 7 bases, with 10 bases lying between them. CDR3 sequence reads: CASSYSGRLNSPLHF. CDR3 in DNA: TGTGCCAGCAGTTACTCAGGCAGGCTAAATTCACCCCTCCACTTT.

This chain joins TRBV30 and TRBJ2-2; D remains unclear. Trimming shortened V by 1 base and J by 2 bases, and 8 bases separated the two germline ends. CDR1 GTSNPN and CDR2 SVGIG come from the germline V gene (reference sequence). The CDR3 extends over 14 amino acids. The CDR3 DNA sequence: TGTGCCTGGAGTGAAGGAGTTAACACCGGGGAGCTGTTTTTT. Amino acids: CAWSEGVNTGELFF.

This chain connects TRBV6-4 to TRBJ1-6; no clear D. Trimming pared 5 bases from V and 8 bases from J, leaving 10 bases between. The CDR3 covers 13 residues. Germline V CDR1 and CDR2: MRHNA, SNTAGT. DNA of the CDR3: TGTGCCAGCAGTCAGGAGACGGATTCACCCCTCCACTTT. Translated: CASSQETDSPLHF.

The chain couples TRBV29-1 to TRBJ1-2; 8 bases are a match to TRBD1. CDR3 length equals 15 residues. The V gene end was trimmed by 6 bases and the J gene end by 6 bases; junction bases not matched to a gene: 15. Germline V lookup: CDR1 SQVTM, CDR2 ANQGSEA. CDR3 residues: CSVATDRVNRDGYTF. The CDR3 DNA is TGCAGCGTCGCGACGGACAGGGTAAACCGCGATGGCTACACCTTC.

The rearrangement uses TRBV4-1 and TRBJ2-7, with a tentative D call TRBD1 (5 bases). Trimming pared 0 bases from V and 2 bases from J, leaving 5 bases between. This CDR3 comprises 13 residues. Germline loops: CDR1 MGHRA, CDR2 YSYEKL. CDR3 residues: CASSQEGPYEQYF. The CDR3 DNA is TGCGCCAGCAGCCAAGAGGGGCCCTACGAGCAGTACTTC.

This clone occurred a few times. The rearrangement joins TRBV5-1 to TRBJ1-5; D ambiguous. Between the trimmed V and J ends, which lost 0 bases and 7 bases, there was a span of 11 bases. Germline V gives CDR1 SGHRS, CDR2 YFSETQ. The CDR3 totals 14 residues. CDR3: CASSLGGSRQPQHF. CDR3 sequence (DNA): TGCGCCAGCAGCTTGGGAGGGTCTAGGCAGCCCCAGCATTTT.

This chain links TRBV5-1 with TRBJ2-5; D possibly corresponds to TRBD1 (6 bases). Trimming left V 1 base short and J 2 bases short, with 9 bases between. CDR1 is SGHRS and CDR2 is YFSETQ in the germline V gene. The CDR3 covers 14 residues. The CDR3 bases are TGCGCCAGCAGCTTGTCCGGACAGCAAGAGACCCAGTACTTC. Encoded protein: CASSLSGQQETQYF.

CDR3 nucleotides: TGCGCCAGCAGCGGCGACAGTGCGAACACCGGGGAGCTGTTTTTT. It yields the protein CASSGDSANTGELFF. The chain employs TRBV5-1 and TRBJ2-2; D perhaps matches TRBD1 (5 bases). Trimming stripped 4 bases from V and 0 bases from J, with 10 bases between. CDR1 SGHRS and CDR2 YFSETQ come from the germline V gene. The CDR3 has 15 residues.

This chain links TRBV11-2 with TRBJ2-3, with no clear D. Trimming removed 0 bases from V and 3 bases from J, with 7 bases in between. This CDR3 has 14 residues. Germline V gene data show CDR1 as SGHAT and CDR2 as FQNNGV. The CDR3 region has the DNA TGTGCCAGCAGCTTAGATCCCTTGACAGATACGCAGTATTTT. This encodes CASSLDPLTDTQYF.

Regarding this clone: A much larger clone lies a single base off, so this may be a read error. The J gene is TRBJ2-6, the V gene TRBV6-5; D is undetermined. The length of the CDR3 is 13 residues. Trimming cost V 6 bases and J 0 bases, with 3 bases left between them. Looked up from germline, CDR1 is MNHEY and CDR2 is SVGAGI. The CDR3 region has the DNA TGTGCCAGCAGGGTCTCTGGGGCCAACGTCCTGACTTTC. This sequence encodes CASRVSGANVLTF.

This rearrangement joins TRBV6-5 to TRBJ1-2; D possibly corresponds to TRBD1 (5 bases). The V gene's germline CDR1 is MNHEY and CDR2 SVGAGI. The CDR3 is made up of 15 amino acids. Trimming took off 0 bases at V and 4 bases at J, with 12 bases between the two ends. CDR3 region: CASSYSRGEGYGYTF. CDR3 sequence (DNA): TGTGCCAGCAGTTACTCTCGGGGGGAGGGCTATGGCTACACCTTC.

In this sample, this clone turned up a few times. The chain employs TRBV6-5 and TRBJ2-7, with 7 bases identical to TRBD2. The CDR3 runs to 13 residues. V was clipped by 9 bases and J by 4 bases; unmatched bases: 9. The V gene's germline CDR1 is MNHEY and CDR2 SVGAGI. In nucleotides, the CDR3 is TGTGCCAGTTGGGACTACCATACGTACGAGCAGTACTTC. It encodes CASWDYHTYEQYF.

The rearrangement links TRBV30 to TRBJ2-7; tentative D call: TRBD1 (6 bases). The CDR3 extends over 14 amino acids. From germline, CDR1 is GTSNPN and CDR2 SVGIG (reference sequence). The V and J ends lost 1 base and 3 bases respectively, with 13 bases between them. This CDR3 is CAWSDNRVFYEQYF. CDR3 bases: TGTGCCTGGAGTGATAACAGGGTCTTCTACGAGCAGTACTTC.

The V and J genes are TRBV30 and TRBJ1-1, with 10 bases aligning to TRBD1. J lost 3 bases, V lost 4 bases, and 5 bases had no gene match. The CDR3 totals 14 residues. Germline V gene data show CDR1 as GTSNPN and CDR2 as SVGIG (reference sequence). CDR3 coding DNA: TGTGCCTGGACACGGGACAGGGGATACACTGAAGCTTTCTTT. It is translated as CAWTRDRGYTEAFF. Drawing the rest from reference TRBV30 and TRBJ1-1, the complete variable domain is SQTIHQWPATLVQPVGSPLSLECTVEGTSNPNLYWYRQAAGRGLQLLFYSVGIGQISSEVPQNLSASRPQDRQFILSSKKLLLSDSGFYLCAWTRDRGYTEAFFGQGTRLTVV.

The V gene is TRBV5-6, the J gene TRBJ2-5; D gene ambiguous. The CDR3 is 12 residues long. The germline V gene encodes CDR1 SGHDT and CDR2 YYEEEE. V was cut by 1 base and J by 5 bases, with 6 bases left in between. CDR3 sequence reads: CASSLNWETQYF. The CDR3, as DNA: TGTGCCAGCAGCTTGAATTGGGAGACCCAGTACTTC.